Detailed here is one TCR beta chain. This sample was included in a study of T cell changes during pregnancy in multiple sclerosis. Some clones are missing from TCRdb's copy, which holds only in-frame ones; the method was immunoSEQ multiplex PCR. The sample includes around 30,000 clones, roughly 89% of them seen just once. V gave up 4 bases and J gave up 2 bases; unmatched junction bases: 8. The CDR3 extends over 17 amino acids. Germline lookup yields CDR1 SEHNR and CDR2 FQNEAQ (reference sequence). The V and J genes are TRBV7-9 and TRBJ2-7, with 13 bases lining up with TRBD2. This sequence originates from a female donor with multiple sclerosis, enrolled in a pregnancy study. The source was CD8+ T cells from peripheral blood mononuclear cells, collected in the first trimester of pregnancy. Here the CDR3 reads CASSSGLAGEITYEQYF. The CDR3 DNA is TGTGCCAGCAGCTCCGGACTAGCGGGGGAAATAACCTACGAGCAGTACTTC.